These 26 T cell receptor beta chains were sequenced from one sample in a study of OX40 agonist ivuxolimab in advanced cancers. Sequencing was performed with immunoSEQ multiplex PCR; in TCRdb, only in-frame clones are kept and a portion is missing. The table includes roughly 50,000 clones, approximately 90% detected once. The specimen was CD4+ or CD8+ T cells sorted from blood, collected in a trial of the OX40 agonist ivuxolimab. The receptors were gathered from an adult with an advanced solid tumor such as melanoma, head and neck, liver or kidney cancer.

The chain recombines TRBV5-4 with TRBJ1-3; D call uncertain. Germline values: CDR1 SGHNT, CDR2 YYREEE (reference sequence). CDR3 length: 12 amino acids. V was clipped by 4 bases and J by 5 bases, with 7 bases between them. The CDR3 loop is CASSAERNTIYF. The CDR3 coding sequence is TGTGCCAGCAGCGCCGAGAGAAACACCATATATTTT.

CDR3 protein: CASSSPGLFPKTLQETQYF. Here the CDR3 DNA reads TGTGCCAGCAGCTCCCCAGGACTTTTCCCCAAAACTCTCCAAGAGACCCAGTACTTC. The chain uses TRBV7-9 and TRBJ2-5, with D tentatively TRBD2 (5 bases). This CDR3 region has 19 residues. Germline V gene lookup returns CDR1 SEHNR and CDR2 FQNEAQ (reference sequence). The V gene lost 4 bases and the J gene lost 1 base, with 25 bases spanning the gap.

The J gene is TRBJ2-2, the V gene TRBV5-1, with TRBD2 identical over 8 bases. Germline V gene lookup returns CDR1 SGHRS and CDR2 YFSETQ. The length of the CDR3 is 15 residues. After removal of 6 bases from V and 4 bases from J, the junction contained 8 bases not matched to a gene. The CDR3 region is CASNPGGARTGELFF. Here the CDR3 DNA reads TGCGCCAGCAACCCGGGGGGGGCCCGCACCGGGGAGCTGTTTTTT.

The rearrangement uses TRBV11-3 and TRBJ2-3, with 7 bases identical to TRBD2. With V trimmed by 5 bases and J by 0 bases, 5 bases remained unmatched. This CDR3 comprises 15 residues. CDR1 is SGHNT, CDR2 YENEEA, per germline. This CDR3 reads CASSPGSGSTDTQYF. The CDR3 DNA reads TGTGCCAGCAGCCCGGGTAGCGGGAGCACAGATACGCAGTATTTT.

The V call is TRBV18, the J call TRBJ2-1; weak D call: TRBD2 (6 bases). Germline CDR1 KGHSH, CDR2 LQKENI. V was cut by 6 bases and J by 9 bases, with 24 bases left in between. The CDR3 extends over 16 amino acids. The CDR3 coding sequence is TGTGCCAGCTCTCCGGGGTTTAATTGGCGGGATAGTGAGCAGTTCTTC. This codes for CASSPGFNWRDSEQFF.

V is TRBV7-8 and J is TRBJ2-2; 10 nucleotides line up with TRBD1. The CDR3 sequence is 14 residues long. Germline V gene data show CDR1 as SGHVS and CDR2 as FQNEAQ. V shed 3 bases, J shed 5 bases, and the junction held 0 bases outside the gene matches. The CDR3 here is CASSLDRGTGELFF. The CDR3 DNA sequence: TGTGCCAGCAGCTTGGACAGGGGGACCGGGGAGCTGTTTTTT.

The CDR3 region has the DNA TGTGCCAGTAGTCCAGACAGGGCTGGGGCCAACGTCCTGACTTTC. Translation gives CASSPDRAGANVLTF. J is TRBJ2-6 and V is TRBV19; 7 nucleotides match TRBD1. CDR3 length: 15 residues. Germline assignment: CDR1 LNHDA and CDR2 SQIVND (reference sequence). V shed 5 bases and J 2 bases; nucleotides not matched to a gene: 3. The full variable domain, rest sourced from reference TRBV19 and TRBJ2-6, is DGGITQSPKYLFRKEGQNVTLSCEQNLNHDAMYWYRQDPGQGLRLIYYSQIVNDFQKGDIAEGYSVSREKKESFPLTVTSAQKNPTAFYLCASSPDRAGANVLTFGAGSRLTVL.

The rearrangement joins TRBV7-8 to TRBJ2-7, with TRBD1 identical over 7 bases. CDR1 SGHVS and CDR2 FQNEAQ come from the germline V gene. Unmatched junction bases numbered 10, after V lost 4 bases and J lost 7 bases. The CDR3 runs to 14 residues. The DNA for the CDR3 is TGTGCCAGCAGCTCCGGGACAGTGTTGAGAGAGCAGTACTTC. Its protein product is CASSSGTVLREQYF.

The chain has TRBV25-1 and TRBJ1-2, with TRBD1 matching over 8 bases. Unmatched junction bases numbered 7, after V lost 3 bases and J lost 4 bases. The CDR3 consists of 15 residues. The germline V gene encodes CDR1 MGHDK and CDR2 SYGVNS. The CDR3 sequence is CASSDPGQGGYGYTF. In nucleotides, the CDR3 is TGTGCCAGCAGTGACCCCGGACAGGGAGGCTATGGCTACACCTTC.

The rearrangement links TRBV2 to TRBJ1-5; D unclear. The CDR3 is 13 residues long. From germline, CDR1 is SNHLY and CDR2 FYNNEI. V gave up 6 bases and J gave up 1 base, with 7 bases separating them. CDR3 sequence (DNA): TGTGCCAGCAGGTCGGACAGCAATCAGCCCCAGCATTTT. Translation gives CASRSDSNQPQHF. The variable domain in full, completed from reference TRBV2 and TRBJ1-5, reads EPEVTQTPSHQVTQMGQEVILRCVPISNHLYFYWYRQILGQKVEFLVSFYNNEISEKSEIFDDQFSVERPDGSNFTLKIRSTKLEDSAMYFCASRSDSNQPQHFGDGTRLSIL.

The chain combines TRBV11-3 with TRBJ2-7; tentatively, D is TRBD2 (5 bases). CDR3 length equals 15 residues. V dropped 1 base and J dropped 2 bases, with 12 bases sitting between them. The germline CDR1 and CDR2 sequences are SGHNT and YENEEA. This CDR3 reads CASSLGTSEAYEQYF. The CDR3 nucleotides read TGTGCCAGCAGCTTAGGGACCTCGGAGGCCTACGAGCAGTACTTC.

V gene TRBV6-5 combines with J gene TRBJ2-1; D is unresolved. CDR1 is MNHEY and CDR2 is SVGAGI in the germline V gene. This CDR3 comprises 12 residues. The V gene lost 6 bases and the J gene lost 10 bases, with 13 bases spanning the gap. The CDR3 region has the DNA TGTGCCAGCAGATTACCTTTAGGGGAGCAGTTCTTC. Its protein product is CASRLPLGEQFF.

V is TRBV25-1 and J is TRBJ1-2; 7 bases map to TRBD1. The CDR3 loop spans 14 amino acids. In germline, CDR1 is MGHDK, CDR2 SYGVNS. Germline trimming cut 5 bases from V and 7 bases from J; bases unmatched to any gene: 10. Written as DNA, the CDR3 is TGTGCCAGCAGTCCCTTGGAGGGGGCCAGTGGCTACACCTTC. This encodes CASSPLEGASGYTF.

This sequence joins TRBV21-1 and TRBJ2-3; whether TRBD1, the table's D call, matches the DNA was not checked. TRBV21-1 is a listed pseudogene. The CDR3 contains 15 residues. The CDR3, as DNA: TGTGCCATCGAGATACAGGTTCGGGGCACAGATACGCAGTATTTT. It translates to CAIEIQVRGTDTQYF.

This clone is a singleton in its sample. The V call is TRBV5-1, the J call TRBJ2-3, with unresolved D. The V end was cut by 1 base, the J end by 4 bases, with 4 bases between. Looked up from germline, CDR1 is SGHRS and CDR2 is YFSETQ. This CDR3 region has 12 residues. The CDR3 sequence: CASSLRADTQYF. In DNA form, the CDR3 reads TGCGCCAGCAGCTTGAGGGCAGATACGCAGTATTTT.

This chain's CDR3 is CASSSSREKLFF. The CDR3 region has the DNA TGTGCCAGCTCATCGTCGCGGGAAAAACTGTTTTTT. V is TRBV18 and J is TRBJ1-4; D gene unclear. Germline CDR1 and CDR2: KGHSH and LQKENI. CDR3 length: 12 residues. Trimming left V 5 bases short and J 8 bases short, with 9 bases between.

As DNA, the CDR3 is TGCGCCAGCAGCTTGGTTGAGGGGCGAGGGACCCAGTACTTC. It codes for CASSLVEGRGTQYF. The chain couples TRBV5-1 to TRBJ2-5; D may match TRBD1 or TRBD2 (5 bases each). V lost 0 bases to trimming and J lost 7 bases, with 13 bases between them. The length of the CDR3 is 14 residues. Germline V gene lookup returns CDR1 SGHRS and CDR2 YFSETQ.

The chain uses TRBV5-4 and TRBJ2-1, with D possibly called TRBD1 or TRBD2 (5 bases each). Trimming pared 4 bases from V and 0 bases from J, leaving 11 bases between. This CDR3 has 15 amino acids. In germline, CDR1 is SGHNT, CDR2 YYREEE (reference sequence). The CDR3 protein is CASSMGPSSYNEQFF. Here the CDR3 DNA reads TGTGCCAGCAGCATGGGACCTTCCTCCTACAATGAGCAGTTCTTC.

Written as DNA, the CDR3 is TGTGCCTGGAGTGGTTTCGGGGGACCAACTAATGAAAAACTGTTTTTT. This sequence encodes CAWSGFGGPTNEKLFF. The V gene is TRBV30, the J gene TRBJ1-4, with D perhaps matching TRBD1 (5 bases). Per germline, CDR1 GTSNPN and CDR2 SVGIG (reference sequence). The CDR3 sequence is 16 residues long. V was cut by 1 base and J by 0 bases, with 12 bases left in between.

The chain links TRBV12-5 to TRBJ1-1; TRBD1 aligns across 8 bases. Per the germline V gene, CDR1 is LGHNT and CDR2 is FRNRAP. The CDR3 sequence is 14 residues long. Trimming at V came to 6 bases and at J to 4 bases, leaving 7 bases not matched to a gene. The CDR3, as DNA: TGTGCTAGTGGATTGCAGGGGGCGGGCACTGAAGCTTTCTTT. Translated, it gives CASGLQGAGTEAFF.

The rearrangement links TRBV30 to TRBJ1-3, with 7 bases lining up with TRBD1. This CDR3 contains 13 residues. Trimming at V came to 1 base and at J to 7 bases, leaving 4 bases not matched to a gene. The germline V gene encodes CDR1 GTSNPN and CDR2 SVGIG (reference sequence). In DNA, the CDR3 is TGTGCCTGGAGTGGACAGGGAGTGAACACCATATATTTT. The encoded protein is CAWSGQGVNTIYF.

In its sample, this clone was seen once. The chain recombines TRBV28 with TRBJ2-2; D perhaps matches TRBD2 (7 bases). In germline, CDR1 is MDHEN, CDR2 SYDVKM. Trimming left V 5 bases short and J 5 bases short, with 18 bases between. The CDR3 is 16 amino acids. The CDR3 sequence is CASSAFRGAATGELFF. The CDR3 coding sequence is TGTGCCAGCAGTGCCTTTCGGGGGGCAGCGACCGGGGAGCTGTTTTTT.

The chain joins TRBV5-4 to TRBJ1-4, with D perhaps TRBD1 (6 bases). V shed 0 bases and J shed 5 bases, with 11 bases lying between them. CDR1 is SGHNT, CDR2 YYREEE, per germline (reference sequence). This CDR3 has 15 residues. The CDR3 reads CASSLGGARNEKLFF. The CDR3 bases are TGTGCCAGCAGCTTGGGGGGGGCTCGGAATGAAAAACTGTTTTTT. Full variable domain (remainder filled in from reference TRBV5-4 and TRBJ1-4): ETGVTQSPTHLIKTRGQQVTLRCSSQSGHNTVSWYQQALGQGPQFIFQYYREEENGRGNFPPRFSGLQFPNYSSELNVNALELDDSALYLCASSLGGARNEKLFFGSGTQLSVL.

This chain joins TRBV5-1 and TRBJ2-6; 10 bases are a match to TRBD1. The CDR3 contains 18 residues. Per the germline V gene, CDR1 is SGHRS and CDR2 is YFSETQ. The junction had 7 bases not matched to a gene; V was cut back by 4 bases and J by 0 bases. DNA of the CDR3: TGCGCCAGCAGCCCGGGGACAGGGGCCGGCTCTGGGGCCAACGTCCTGACTTTC. Translating it yields CASSPGTGAGSGANVLTF.

The chain recombines TRBV14 with TRBJ2-5, with 7 nucleotides matching TRBD1. Germline loops: CDR1 SGHDN, CDR2 FVKESK. With V trimmed by 5 bases and J by 5 bases, 11 bases remained unmatched. The CDR3 totals 15 residues. Here the CDR3 DNA reads TGTGCCAGCAGCACCGGGACAGCCCTCTTGGAGACCCAGTACTTC. Protein sequence: CASSTGTALLETQYF.

This clone has a single count. The chain combines TRBV27 with TRBJ2-7; 7 bases are shared with TRBD2. Losses at the gene ends were 5 bases for V and 0 bases for J; bases not matched to a gene: 7. The CDR3 has 15 amino acids. Germline V lookup: CDR1 MNHEY, CDR2 SMNVEV (reference sequence). CDR3 amino acids: CASSPPGGISYEQYF. DNA for the CDR3: TGTGCCAGCAGTCCGCCGGGGGGTATCTCCTACGAGCAGTACTTC.